These 31 T cell receptor beta chains originate from one sample sequenced in a study of cytomegalovirus exposure and HLA in healthy donors (dated by TCRdb to the late 2010s). Receptor libraries were prepared by the immunoSEQ multiplex PCR assay. TCRdb provides this immuneACCESS table in a form limited to in-frame rearrangements. Some clones are lacking; in checked studies, under half of them reflect an unresolved V gene, and why the rest are absent is not known. Recorded for this sample are 35,000 to 50,000 clones; approximately 94% of them occurred a single time. The ten biggest clones cover around 2.1% of the sample. Source material: PBMCs. The receptor set was obtained from a woman aged 18-29 years in good health and CMV-seronegative.

This clone was seen a handful of times. The CDR3 protein is CATSSEQGARSPLHF. As DNA, the CDR3 is TGTGCCACCAGCAGCGAACAGGGTGCGCGTTCACCCCTCCACTTT. The V and J genes are TRBV15 and TRBJ1-6; D possibly corresponds to TRBD1 (6 bases). This CDR3 is 15 amino acids long. Germline assignment: CDR1 LNHNV and CDR2 YYDKDF (reference sequence). V gave up 3 bases and J gave up 9 bases, with 15 bases separating them.

This clone was observed a few times. The rearrangement uses TRBV28 and TRBJ1-3; weak D call: TRBD1 (6 bases). The CDR3 contains 16 residues. Germline V lookup: CDR1 MDHEN, CDR2 SYDVKM. V was clipped by 7 bases and J by 1 base, with 17 bases between them. The CDR3 loop reads CASTQSGGKSGNTIYF. The CDR3 DNA is TGTGCCAGCACCCAGTCGGGGGGCAAGTCTGGAAACACCATATATTTT.

The rearrangement joins TRBV28 to TRBJ1-2, with D perhaps matching TRBD1 (6 bases). Germline V lookup: CDR1 MDHEN, CDR2 SYDVKM. This CDR3 is 14 amino acids long. The ends were cut back, 5 bases at V and 6 bases at J, with 16 bases in the middle. The CDR3 reads CASSPFRDKNGYTF. The CDR3 DNA follows: TGTGCCAGCAGTCCATTCCGGGACAAAAATGGCTACACCTTC.

The chain employs TRBV19 and TRBJ1-4; D might be TRBD1 (5 bases). Trimming removed 4 bases at V and 8 bases at J, with 14 bases between. CDR3 size: 14 residues. Germline CDR1 reads LNHDA; CDR2 reads SQIVND (reference sequence). The CDR3 spells CASSTGLNGEKLFF. The CDR3 DNA follows: TGTGCCAGTAGTACGGGACTGAACGGGGAAAAACTGTTTTTT. The full variable domain, with the rest looked up from reference TRBV19 and TRBJ1-4, is DGGITQSPKYLFRKEGQNVTLSCEQNLNHDAMYWYRQDPGQGLRLIYYSQIVNDFQKGDIAEGYSVSREKKESFPLTVTSAQKNPTAFYLCASSTGLNGEKLFFGSGTQLSVL.

This CDR3 reads CASSEARRYEQYF. The CDR3 nucleotides read TGTGCCAGCAGTGAAGCAAGGAGGTACGAGCAGTACTTC. This sequence joins TRBV6-1 and TRBJ2-7; D is possibly TRBD2 (5 bases). This CDR3 contains 13 residues. The V gene's germline CDR1 is MNHNS and CDR2 SASEGT. Trimming stripped 0 bases from V and 4 bases from J, with 7 bases between.

The chain couples TRBV7-3 to TRBJ2-7, with 8 bases identical to TRBD1. Germline V gene data show CDR1 as SGHTA and CDR2 as FQGTGA. J gave up 7 bases and V 4 bases, and 21 bases lay outside the gene matches. The CDR3 loop spans 18 amino acids. The CDR3 region has the DNA TGTGCCAGCAGCTCCGAAGCCCCAGTTTCAGGGGGCTCGGCGGAGCAGTACTTC. Protein sequence: CASSSEAPVSGGSAEQYF.

This clone has only one observation. This chain links TRBV27 with TRBJ1-2; TRBD1 agrees at 7 bases. The CDR3 covers 15 residues. The germline V gene encodes CDR1 MNHEY and CDR2 SMNVEV (reference sequence). The trim removed 5 bases at V and 0 bases at J, leaving 6 bases unmatched. The CDR3 nucleotides read TGTGCCAGCAGTGGTTTAGGGACAGCTAACTATGGCTACACCTTC. It specifies CASSGLGTANYGYTF.

This clone was recorded a few times. The J gene is TRBJ1-5, the V gene TRBV6-5; 8 positions match TRBD1. Germline assignment: CDR1 MNHEY and CDR2 SVGAGI. The CDR3 loop spans 15 amino acids. The trim removed 0 bases at V and 7 bases at J, leaving 5 bases unmatched. CDR3 sequence: CASSYSAGGRQPQHF. The CDR3 DNA is TGTGCCAGCAGTTACTCGGCAGGGGGCAGGCAGCCCCAGCATTTT.

The J gene is TRBJ2-7, the V gene TRBV15, with 8 bases aligning to TRBD1. The junction had 9 bases not matched to a gene; V was cut back by 7 bases and J by 4 bases. The CDR3 covers 14 residues. CDR1 is LNHNV, CDR2 YYDKDF, per germline (reference sequence). The CDR3 DNA reads as TGTGCCACCACCCGTGACAGGGGATCTTACGAGCAGTACTTC. It translates to CATTRDRGSYEQYF. Using reference TRBV15 and TRBJ2-7 for the parts outside the CDR3, the full variable domain is DAMVIQNPRYQVTQFGKPVTLSCSQTLNHNVMYWYQQKSSQAPKLLFHYYDKDFNNEADTPDNFQSRRPNTSFCFLDIRSPGLGDTAMYLCATTRDRGSYEQYFGPGTRLTVT.

The chain recombines TRBV2 with TRBJ2-2; 9 positions match TRBD2. This CDR3 comprises 15 residues. Per the germline V gene, CDR1 is SNHLY and CDR2 is FYNNEI. With V trimmed by 6 bases and J by 3 bases, 5 bases remained unmatched. The CDR3 coding sequence is TGTGCCAGCAGGCCGGGACTAGCATACACCGGGGAGCTGTTTTTT. Translated: CASRPGLAYTGELFF.

V usage is TRBV13 and J usage is TRBJ1-2, with a tentative D call TRBD1 (5 bases). Germline V gene sequence: CDR1 PRHDT, CDR2 FYEKMQ (reference sequence). CDR3 length: 13 amino acids. Trimming shortened V by 4 bases and J by 8 bases, and 14 bases separated the two germline ends. The CDR3 nucleotides read TGTGCCAGCAGCTCATCAGGGCCTTGGGGCTACACCTTC. Translating it yields CASSSSGPWGYTF.

This sequence joins TRBV28 and TRBJ1-1, with D unresolved. V lost 6 bases and J 7 bases, leaving 18 bases between the germline ends. The CDR3 is 14 amino acids. Germline loops: CDR1 MDHEN, CDR2 SYDVKM. CDR3 loop: CASSSSREGVEAFF. DNA of the CDR3: TGTGCCAGCAGCTCTTCCCGGGAGGGCGTTGAAGCTTTCTTT.

The chain carries TRBV28 and TRBJ1-2, with 10 bases that match TRBD1. The junction had 15 bases not matched to a gene; V was cut back by 7 bases and J by 4 bases. The CDR3 has 17 residues. The germline V gene encodes CDR1 MDHEN and CDR2 SYDVKM. CDR3 amino acids: CASNSRRTGGWSYGYTF. In nucleotides, the CDR3 is TGTGCCAGCAACAGCCGGCGGACAGGGGGTTGGAGCTATGGCTACACCTTC.

The rearrangement uses TRBV5-1 and TRBJ1-2; D is undetermined. The CDR3 extends over 13 amino acids. The V end was cut by 0 bases, the J end by 4 bases, with 7 bases between. Germline values: CDR1 SGHRS, CDR2 YFSETQ. The CDR3 region has the DNA TGCGCCAGCAGCTTGGATCCCAGCTATGGCTACACCTTC. Translation: CASSLDPSYGYTF. Supplemented by reference TRBV5-1 and TRBJ1-2, the full variable domain reads KAGVTQTPRYLIKTRGQQVTLSCSPISGHRSVSWYQQTPGQGLQFLFEYFSETQRNKGNFPGRFSGRQFSNSRSEMNVSTLELGDSALYLCASSLDPSYGYTFGSGTRLTVV.

This clone was counted a single time. This sample also contains other DNA sequences that code for the same CDR3. J is TRBJ1-1 and V is TRBV7-2; unclear D gene. The V end was cut by 5 bases, the J end by 8 bases, with 21 bases between. Germline CDR1 reads SGHTA; CDR2 reads FQGNSA. The CDR3 has 15 amino acids. CDR3 region: CASSPREVGYPEAFF. Here the CDR3 DNA reads TGTGCCAGCAGCCCTAGGGAGGTGGGGTACCCCGAAGCTTTCTTT.

This chain uses TRBV30 with TRBJ1-1; D call uncertain. This CDR3 region has 14 residues. V dropped 6 bases and J dropped 3 bases, with 17 bases sitting between them. Germline loops: CDR1 GTSNPN, CDR2 SVGIG (reference sequence). The CDR3 here is CACEVDKRHTEAFF. DNA for the CDR3: TGTGCCTGCGAAGTAGACAAAAGACACACTGAAGCTTTCTTT.

This chain connects TRBV9 to TRBJ2-5; the D gene is possibly TRBD1 (7 bases). Trimming removed 3 bases from V and 5 bases from J, with 11 bases in between. CDR1 SGDLS and CDR2 YYNGEE come from the germline V gene. The CDR3 has 13 residues. The CDR3 DNA reads TGTGCCAGCAGCGGCGGGACAGTGGAGACCCAGTACTTC. Amino acids: CASSGGTVETQYF.

This chain joins TRBV19 and TRBJ1-1; TRBD1 might be the D (6 bases). V lost 5 bases, J lost 0 bases, and 16 bases lay in between. From germline, CDR1 is LNHDA and CDR2 SQIVND (reference sequence). The CDR3 is made up of 16 amino acids. The CDR3 loop is CASSDRQAAMNTEAFF. In DNA form, the CDR3 reads TGTGCCAGTAGTGACCGACAGGCTGCGATGAACACTGAAGCTTTCTTT.

The chain recombines TRBV5-1 with TRBJ2-1; D not certain. Trimming stripped 2 bases from V and 5 bases from J, with 8 bases between. The CDR3 has 13 amino acids. Germline CDR1 reads SGHRS; CDR2 reads YFSETQ. CDR3 residues: CASSLKADNEQFF. CDR3 coding DNA: TGCGCCAGCAGCTTAAAGGCGGACAATGAGCAGTTCTTC.

V is TRBV5-1 and J is TRBJ1-6; TRBD1 matches 9 bases. Germline assignment: CDR1 SGHRS and CDR2 YFSETQ. J was trimmed by 8 bases and V by 4 bases; bases with no gene match: 7. The CDR3 has 15 residues. CDR3 sequence (DNA): TGCGCCAGCAGCCAGGGACAGGGCGGGGATTCACCCCTCCACTTT. As protein: CASSQGQGGDSPLHF.

This clone came up a few times. The chain combines TRBV5-6 with TRBJ1-6, with TRBD1 matching over 7 bases. With 4 bases clipped from V and 8 bases from J, the junction kept 6 bases outside the gene matches. CDR3 length: 14 residues. Germline CDR1 SGHDT, CDR2 YYEEEE. CDR3 coding DNA: TGTGCCAGCAGCAACCGACAGGGTGATTCACCCCTCCACTTT. Its protein is CASSNRQGDSPLHF.

The rearrangement links TRBV28 to TRBJ2-7; TRBD1 matches at 7 bases. The V gene end was trimmed by 4 bases and the J gene end by 2 bases; junction bases not matched to a gene: 14. The germline CDR1 and CDR2 sequences are MDHEN and SYDVKM. The length of the CDR3 is 17 residues. Here the CDR3 reads CASSSLARGQVPYEQYF. Written as DNA, the CDR3 is TGTGCCAGCAGTTCCCTCGCCCGCGGACAGGTGCCCTACGAGCAGTACTTC. The variable domain in full, completed from reference TRBV28 and TRBJ2-7, reads DVKVTQSSRYLVKRTGEKVFLECVQDMDHENMFWYRQDPGLGLRLIYFSYDVKMKEKGDIPEGYSVSREKKERFSLILESASTNQTSMYLCASSSLARGQVPYEQYFGPGTRLTVT.

The chain joins TRBV27 to TRBJ2-7; 9 bases map to TRBD1. The CDR3 consists of 16 residues. V dropped 4 bases and J dropped 1; count of bases not matched to a gene: 8. Germline V gene sequence: CDR1 MNHEY, CDR2 SMNVEV (reference sequence). The CDR3 region is CASSSTPGQGSYEQYF. The CDR3 DNA follows: TGTGCCAGCAGTTCAACACCGGGACAGGGATCCTACGAGCAGTACTTC.

V usage is TRBV27 and J usage is TRBJ2-4; D gene uncertain. Trimming took 5 bases from V and 4 from J, leaving 21 bases between them. The CDR3 runs 17 residues. CDR1 and CDR2 from the germline V gene are MNHEY and SMNVEV (reference sequence). The CDR3 region has the DNA TGTGCCAGCAGTCCCCCCCCTGAGGAAAGTCAGAAAAACATTCAGTACTTC. The encoded protein is CASSPPPEESQKNIQYF.

The chain recombines TRBV5-1 with TRBJ1-5, with 11 bases identical to TRBD1. Germline V gene data show CDR1 as SGHRS and CDR2 as YFSETQ. CDR3 size: 17 residues. With V trimmed by 8 bases and J by 6 bases, 16 bases remained unmatched. The CDR3 nucleotides read TGCGCCAGACACCACGGGACAGGGGGTAGGATGGGTCAGCCCCAGCATTTT. Translated, it gives CARHHGTGGRMGQPQHF.

The V call is TRBV7-9, the J call TRBJ1-1; D unresolved. CDR3 size: 15 residues. V dropped 1 base and J dropped 5 bases, with 14 bases sitting between them. Germline V gene lookup returns CDR1 SEHNR and CDR2 FQNEAQ (reference sequence). The CDR3 loop is CASSLVIPSSTEAFF. The DNA of the CDR3 is TGTGCCAGCAGCTTAGTTATTCCTTCGAGTACTGAAGCTTTCTTT. The complete variable domain, with remaining parts taken from reference TRBV7-9 and TRBJ1-1, reads DTGVSQNPRHKITKRGQNVTFRCDPISEHNRLYWYRQTLGQGPEFLTYFQNEAQLEKSRLLSDRFSAERPKGSFSTLEIQRTEQGDSAMYLCASSLVIPSSTEAFFGQGTRLTVV.

The chain couples TRBV7-8 to TRBJ1-2; 8 bases are shared with TRBD1. Trimming took 1 base from V and 5 from J; bases not matched to a gene: 6. Per the germline V gene, CDR1 is SGHVS and CDR2 is FQNEAQ. CDR3 length: 15 residues. The CDR3 region has the DNA TGTGCCAGCAGCTTAGGGACAGGGTTCTCTTATGGCTACACCTTC. This sequence encodes CASSLGTGFSYGYTF. Drawing the rest from reference TRBV7-8 and TRBJ1-2, the complete variable domain is GAGVSQSPRYKVAKRGQDVALRCDPISGHVSLFWYQQALGQGPEFLTYFQNEAQLDKSGLPSDRFFAERPEGSVSTLKIQRTQQEDSAVYLCASSLGTGFSYGYTFGSGTRLTVV.

The genes are TRBV7-9 and TRBJ1-3; no clear D gene. The germline CDR1 and CDR2 sequences are SEHNR and FQNEAQ (reference sequence). This CDR3 is built from 12 residues. Trimming removed 5 bases at V and 12 bases at J, with 14 bases between. The CDR3 region is CASSPTVDFIYF. CDR3 bases: TGTGCCAGCAGCCCCACGGTCGATTTCATATATTTT.

V gene TRBV7-6 combines with J gene TRBJ2-7, with TRBD1 matching over 9 bases. Germline assignment: CDR1 SGHVS and CDR2 FNYEAQ. CDR3 size: 15 residues. Trimming took 5 bases from V and 3 from J; bases not matched to a gene: 8. CDR3 coding DNA: TGTGCCAGCAGCGCCGGACAGGGGACAAACTACGAGCAGTACTTC. Translating gives CASSAGQGTNYEQYF.

This chain links TRBV5-6 with TRBJ2-1; 14 bases align to TRBD2. Germline trimming cut 2 bases from V and 7 bases from J; bases unmatched to any gene: 2. The germline gives CDR1 SGHDT, CDR2 YYEEEE. The CDR3 consists of 15 residues. The CDR3 loop reads CASSFGLAGGNEQFF. CDR3 DNA sequence: TGTGCCAGCAGCTTCGGACTAGCGGGGGGAAATGAGCAGTTCTTC.

This chain links TRBV5-1 with TRBJ2-7; 10 nucleotides agree with TRBD1. Germline loops: CDR1 SGHRS, CDR2 YFSETQ. After removal of 4 bases from V and 3 bases from J, the junction contained 4 bases not matched to a gene. The CDR3 totals 14 residues. Here the CDR3 reads CASSPGQGHYEQYF. The CDR3 coding sequence is TGCGCCAGCAGCCCGGGACAGGGGCACTACGAGCAGTACTTC.